Listed below are T cell receptor beta chains from one sample, sequenced in a study of identifying expanded T cells in peripheral blood. Repertoires were generated with immunoSEQ multiplex PCR, while TCRdb's copy carries only in-frame clones and drops some. The profile shows under 85,000 clones, roughly 84% of them singletons. Input material: blood. The receptors stem from a person aged 18-69 years in good health. Both conserved end residues are part of each CDR3. The order of the fields is CDR3 DNA, CDR3 protein, J gene, D gene, V gene, clone size. A D gene is named only where the DNA matches it firmly. Part of the rows lack a size; the others show once, few, many or a class for expanded clones.

DNA: TGCGCCAGCAGCTCTGGATCGACGGCGACCTATGAAAAACTGTTTTTT
CDR3: CASSSGSTATYEKLFF
J: TRBJ1-4
D: NA
V: TRBV5-1
size: few

DNA: TGTGCCAGTAGTAGTTCCCTGGGACAGGGGAACTATGGCTACACCTTC
CDR3: CASSSSLGQGNYGYTF
J: TRBJ1-2
D: TRBD1
V: TRBV19
size: NA

DNA: TGTGCCAGCACCCAAGAGGGGGCAGGGGGCTACACCTTC
CDR3: CASTQEGAGGYTF
J: TRBJ1-2
D: TRBD1
V: TRBV6-6
size: once

DNA: TGCGCCAGCAGCTTGGGGGACAGGGGCCTAAATGAGCAGTTCTTC
CDR3: CASSLGDRGLNEQFF
J: TRBJ2-1
D: TRBD1
V: TRBV5-1
size: few

DNA: TGTGCCAGCAGCTTCCGCGGGACAGGCGCCTCCACAGATACGCAGTATTTT
CDR3: CASSFRGTGASTDTQYF
J: TRBJ2-3
D: TRBD1
V: TRBV7-2
size: NA

DNA: TGTGCCAGCAGCCTTTCGACAGGTAATCAGCCCCAGCATTTT
CDR3: CASSLSTGNQPQHF
J: TRBJ1-5
D: NA
V: TRBV6-5
size: once

DNA: TGTGCCAGCAGTTCACCAAAGCGAACCGGGAGCACTGAAGCTTTCTTT
CDR3: CASSSPKRTGSTEAFF
J: TRBJ1-1
D: NA
V: TRBV28
size: NA

DNA: TGTGCCAGCAGCTTAATACAGGGAAACTATGGCTACACCTTC
CDR3: CASSLIQGNYGYTF
J: TRBJ1-2
D: NA
V: TRBV7-2
size: NA

DNA: TGTGCCAGCAGTTCGGTCGTACCACGAAACATCGAGTTTGAAGCTTTCTTT
CDR3: CASSSVVPRNIEFEAFF
J: TRBJ1-1
D: NA
V: TRBV28
size: NA

DNA: TGTGCCAGCAGCCCCATAGGAGTTGGGTTCGATGAGCAGTTCTTC
CDR3: CASSPIGVGFDEQFF
J: TRBJ2-1
D: NA
V: TRBV5-6
size: once

DNA: TGTGCCAGCAGCTTACAAGGACAGGGGTCGGGTGAAAAACTGTTTTTT
CDR3: CASSLQGQGSGEKLFF
J: TRBJ1-4
D: TRBD1
V: TRBV7-2
size: NA

DNA: TGTGCCAGCAGTTTAGGTCCTAGCGGGAACTACGAGCAGTACTTC
CDR3: CASSLGPSGNYEQYF
J: TRBJ2-7
D: TRBD2
V: TRBV28
size: NA

DNA: TGCGCCAGCAGCCAAGTAGAAGGGAACAATCAGCCCCAGCATTTT
CDR3: CASSQVEGNNQPQHF
J: TRBJ1-5
D: NA
V: TRBV4-1
size: once

DNA: TGCGCCAGCAGCGAAACAGGGGGCAGGTCCTACGAGCAGTACTTC
CDR3: CASSETGGRSYEQYF
J: TRBJ2-7
D: TRBD1
V: TRBV5-1
size: NA

DNA: TGCGCCAGCAGCTACTGGACAGGGGGTAATTCACCCCTCCACTTT
CDR3: CASSYWTGGNSPLHF
J: TRBJ1-6
D: TRBD1
V: TRBV5-1
size: NA

DNA: TGTGCCAGCAGTATAAGACAGGGTACAGTGGAAAAACTGTTTTTT
CDR3: CASSIRQGTVEKLFF
J: TRBJ1-4
D: TRBD1
V: TRBV28
size: NA

DNA: TGTGCCAGCAGCTTGTGGATTCTAGCGGGAGTTTCCGGGGAGCTGTTTTTT
CDR3: CASSLWILAGVSGELFF
J: TRBJ2-2
D: TRBD2
V: TRBV5-6
size: NA

DNA: TGTGCCAGCAGCGTGGGAGGACTGCCCCCCAATGAGCAGTTCTTC
CDR3: CASSVGGLPPNEQFF
J: TRBJ2-1
D: NA
V: TRBV9
size: NA

DNA: TGTGCCACCAGCAGAGACAGGGTTGGCGACGAGCAGTACTTC
CDR3: CATSRDRVGDEQYF
J: TRBJ2-7
D: NA
V: TRBV15
size: medium-sized

DNA: TGCGCCAGCAGGTGGCTAGCGGGAGGCAATGAGCAGTTCTTC
CDR3: CASRWLAGGNEQFF
J: TRBJ2-1
D: TRBD2
V: TRBV5-1
size: NA

DNA: TGTGCCACTACAGGGATCGCAACCGGGGAGCTGTTTTTT
CDR3: CATTGIATGELFF
J: TRBJ2-2
D: NA
V: TRBV10-3
size: NA

DNA: TGCGCCAGCAGCTTTTCACAGGGTGGCACCGGGGAGCTGTTTTTT
CDR3: CASSFSQGGTGELFF
J: TRBJ2-2
D: NA
V: TRBV5-1
size: NA

DNA: TGTGCCAGCAGCATATCTAGCGTCGCCTACGAGCAGTACTTC
CDR3: CASSISSVAYEQYF
J: TRBJ2-7
D: NA
V: TRBV7-2
size: NA

DNA: TGTGCCACGACTCAGGCCAAATCAATACAGCAGTACTTC
CDR3: CATTQAKSIQQYF
J: TRBJ2-7
D: NA
V: TRBV6-1
size: few

DNA: TGTGCCAGCAGGTCTAGCACAGATACGCAGTATTTT
CDR3: CASRSSTDTQYF
J: TRBJ2-3
D: NA
V: TRBV6-5
size: NA

DNA: TGTGCCAGCAGTTCCCAGAGGCTAGCGGGAGGAGTGCCCTACGAGCAGTACTTC
CDR3: CASSSQRLAGGVPYEQYF
J: TRBJ2-7
D: TRBD2
V: TRBV28
size: NA

DNA: TGTGCCAGCAGCAGACCCGGGACAGGGTCTTATCCGGCCAACGTCCTGACTTTC
CDR3: CASSRPGTGSYPANVLTF
J: TRBJ2-6
D: NA
V: TRBV21-1
size: NA

DNA: TGTGCCAGCAGTTTATGGGCAGGGGGTAGAGGAAATGAAAAACTGTTTTTT
CDR3: CASSLWAGGRGNEKLFF
J: TRBJ1-4
D: TRBD1
V: TRBV28
size: NA

DNA: TGTGCCAGCAGCGAACCGGGACAGGGGATAAGCAATGAGCAGTTCTTC
CDR3: CASSEPGQGISNEQFF
J: TRBJ2-1
D: TRBD1
V: TRBV11-2
size: NA

DNA: TGTGCCAGCAGTGAAGCAGACAGGACCTACGAGCAGTACTTC
CDR3: CASSEADRTYEQYF
J: TRBJ2-7
D: NA
V: TRBV6-1
size: NA

DNA: TGCAGTGCCAATCAGGAGACCCAGTACTTC
CDR3: CSANQETQYF
J: TRBJ2-5
D: NA
V: TRBV20-1
size: NA

DNA: TGTGCCAGCAGCTTGTCCGGGAGTTCCTACAATGAGCAGTTCTTC
CDR3: CASSLSGSSYNEQFF
J: TRBJ2-1
D: NA
V: TRBV11-2
size: NA

DNA: TGTGCCAGCAGCTTCACCCTCTCCCCAGGGGGGAACACTGAAGCTTTCTTT
CDR3: CASSFTLSPGGNTEAFF
J: TRBJ1-1
D: TRBD1
V: TRBV11-2
size: NA

DNA: TGTGCCAGCACCTGGACCCGGACCACAGATACGCAGTATTTT
CDR3: CASTWTRTTDTQYF
J: TRBJ2-3
D: NA
V: TRBV2
size: NA

DNA: TGCAGCTTCGCAGGGGGGGTTGATTCCTACGAGCAGTACTTC
CDR3: CSFAGGVDSYEQYF
J: TRBJ2-7
D: NA
V: TRBV29-1
size: NA

DNA: TGTGCCACCGTAAAACAGGGAGAAGCTAACTATGGCTACACCTTC
CDR3: CATVKQGEANYGYTF
J: TRBJ1-2
D: NA
V: TRBV28
size: once

DNA: TGTGCCAGCAGCCCCCGACAGGGGGTGGACTACGAGCAGTACTTC
CDR3: CASSPRQGVDYEQYF
J: TRBJ2-7
D: TRBD1
V: TRBV9
size: NA

DNA: TGTGCCAGTAGTGGGGGAGGACAGGGGCTAAACACCGGGGAGCTGTTTTTT
CDR3: CASSGGGQGLNTGELFF
J: TRBJ2-2
D: TRBD1
V: TRBV19
size: NA

DNA: TGTGCCAGCACCGAGTCCCAGCGGGAGGAGTCCAATGAGCAGTTCTTC
CDR3: CASTESQREESNEQFF
J: TRBJ2-1
D: TRBD2
V: TRBV7-2
size: NA

DNA: TGTGCCAGCTCACCCGCGGACAGGGGTGAATACGAGCAGTACTTC
CDR3: CASSPADRGEYEQYF
J: TRBJ2-7
D: TRBD1
V: TRBV18
size: NA

DNA: TGTGCCAGTAGTATCGACGGAGGGGGCTACAATCAGCCCCAGCATTTT
CDR3: CASSIDGGGYNQPQHF
J: TRBJ1-5
D: TRBD1
V: TRBV19
size: few

DNA: TGTGCCAGCAGTGCCCCTGGAGGCAGGGGCTATGGCTACACCTTC
CDR3: CASSAPGGRGYGYTF
J: TRBJ1-2
D: NA
V: TRBV25-1
size: NA

DNA: TGTGCCAGCAGCTCGGCCTTCGGACTAGCGGCCCATGAGCAGTTCTTC
CDR3: CASSSAFGLAAHEQFF
J: TRBJ2-1
D: TRBD2
V: TRBV5-4
size: NA

DNA: TGCGCCAGCAGCTTCGGCGACCACGGACCTGAGGGGCAGTTCTTC
CDR3: CASSFGDHGPEGQFF
J: TRBJ2-1
D: NA
V: TRBV5-1
size: NA

DNA: TGTGCCAGCAGTGGGACAGGGGATGGGGCAGTGGTCACAGATACGCAGTATTTT
CDR3: CASSGTGDGAVVTDTQYF
J: TRBJ2-3
D: TRBD1
V: TRBV28
size: NA

DNA: TGTGCCAGCCTTGGGAGCACCTTTATCGGGGATGGCTACACCTTC
CDR3: CASLGSTFIGDGYTF
J: TRBJ1-2
D: NA
V: TRBV28
size: NA

DNA: TGCAGCGCCACCGGGCCTTCCGAATGGGACACTGAAGCTTTCTTT
CDR3: CSATGPSEWDTEAFF
J: TRBJ1-1
D: NA
V: TRBV29-1
size: NA

DNA: TGCGCCAGCAGCCAAGAGGCTAGCGGAGAGCAGTACTTC
CDR3: CASSQEASGEQYF
J: TRBJ2-7
D: TRBD2
V: TRBV4-3
size: NA

DNA: TGTGCCAGCAGCAAGGTTTTAGGCGGAATAGCCAAAAACATTCAGTACTTC
CDR3: CASSKVLGGIAKNIQYF
J: TRBJ2-4
D: NA
V: TRBV21-1
size: NA

DNA: TGTGCCAGCAGCCAGGGACAGGGGGCGTTTCATTTTTCGTATTTT
CDR3: CASSQGQGAFHFSYF
J: TRBJ2-3
D: TRBD1
V: TRBV7-2
size: few

DNA: TGCAGCGTTGAGTCGTATGGGGGCCGCACTGAAGCTTTCTTT
CDR3: CSVESYGGRTEAFF
J: TRBJ1-1
D: NA
V: TRBV29-1
size: NA

DNA: TGTGCCAGCAGTTCCACTAGTCCGCCCGGGAGTGAGCAGTTCTTC
CDR3: CASSSTSPPGSEQFF
J: TRBJ2-1
D: NA
V: TRBV6-5
size: NA

DNA: TGTGCCATCAGTGTATCAGGGGGCGGTACAGATACGCAGTATTTT
CDR3: CAISVSGGGTDTQYF
J: TRBJ2-3
D: TRBD1
V: TRBV10-3
size: NA

DNA: TGCGCCAGCAGCCAAGATGGGGCGAGGGCTAGCGGATCCACAGATACGCAGTATTTT
CDR3: CASSQDGARASGSTDTQYF
J: TRBJ2-3
D: TRBD2
V: TRBV4-3
size: NA

DNA: TGTGCCAGCAGCCCAACCCCCTCTGGAAACACCATATATTTT
CDR3: CASSPTPSGNTIYF
J: TRBJ1-3
D: NA
V: TRBV5-4
size: NA

DNA: TGTGCCAGCAGTGCGATCGGCTACACCTTC
CDR3: CASSAIGYTF
J: TRBJ1-2
D: NA
V: TRBV6-5
size: NA

DNA: TGCGCCAGCAGCCAAGGATATAACTATGGCTACACCTTC
CDR3: CASSQGYNYGYTF
J: TRBJ1-2
D: NA
V: TRBV4-3
size: once

DNA: TGTGCCAGCAGTTTATCACTCGGACAGGTACATGAAGCTTTCTTT
CDR3: CASSLSLGQVHEAFF
J: TRBJ1-1
D: TRBD1
V: TRBV28
size: NA

DNA: TGTGCCAGCAGTACGATGGGGAAGCCTTTCTTT
CDR3: CASSTMGKPFF
J: TRBJ1-1
D: NA
V: TRBV25-1
size: NA

DNA: TGTGCCAGCAGCCCCGGAGCAGACTACGAGCAGTACTTC
CDR3: CASSPGADYEQYF
J: TRBJ2-7
D: NA
V: TRBV9
size: NA